A selection of T cell receptor beta chains follows, all from one sample in a study of early T cells in non-severe SARS-CoV-2 infection. TCRdb fed the 5' RACE reads into MiXCR, producing one record per CDR3 protein. The table has 50,000 to 70,000 distinct CDR3 sequences, under 15% seen once; the top ten hold 1.4%. The sequenced sample was whole blood. The receptors derive from an adult who was a healthcare worker with PCR-confirmed SARS-CoV-2 infection or an uninfected control (not recorded which). The CDR3 runs from the conserved cysteine through the conserved F or W. The D gene is left open where the match is weak. Where a row states a size, it is once, few, many or the class of an expanded clone; other rows omit it.

cdr3_aa: CASSLSGDRVTKNIQYF
d_call: TRBD1
v_call: TRBV7-8
clone_size: many
j_call: TRBJ2-4
cdr3_length: 17

cdr3_aa: CASSSLGLAGDNEQFF
d_call: TRBD2
v_call: TRBV7-9
clone_size: many
j_call: TRBJ2-1
cdr3_length: 16

cdr3_aa: CSVGRGAKEVLETQYF
d_call: .
v_call: TRBV29-1
clone_size: .
j_call: TRBJ2-5
cdr3_length: 16

cdr3_aa: CASSVSRTGLNIQYF
d_call: TRBD1
v_call: TRBV5-6
clone_size: once
j_call: TRBJ2-4
cdr3_length: 15

cdr3_aa: CSAGLLDYEQYF
d_call: .
v_call: TRBV20-1
clone_size: .
j_call: TRBJ2-7
cdr3_length: 12

cdr3_aa: CAGSSDSGLGTEAFF
d_call: .
v_call: TRBV6-6
clone_size: few
j_call: TRBJ1-1
cdr3_length: 15

cdr3_aa: CASSLGGVSATEAFF
d_call: .
v_call: TRBV5-5
clone_size: many
j_call: TRBJ1-1
cdr3_length: 15

cdr3_aa: CSARNPGTAYEQYF
d_call: TRBD1
v_call: TRBV20-1
clone_size: .
j_call: TRBJ2-7
cdr3_length: 14

cdr3_aa: CASSSGGVSEQYF
d_call: .
v_call: TRBV7-9
clone_size: .
j_call: TRBJ2-7
cdr3_length: 13

cdr3_aa: CASSVLTGGQPQHF
d_call: .
v_call: TRBV2
clone_size: few
j_call: TRBJ1-5
cdr3_length: 14

cdr3_aa: CASRDSGGGIHEKLFF
d_call: .
v_call: TRBV19
clone_size: .
j_call: TRBJ1-4
cdr3_length: 16

cdr3_aa: CASRSTGELFF
d_call: .
v_call: TRBV5-5
clone_size: few
j_call: TRBJ2-2
cdr3_length: 11

cdr3_aa: CASHEPWTSGGDTQYF
d_call: TRBD2
v_call: TRBV7-8
clone_size: .
j_call: TRBJ2-3
cdr3_length: 16

cdr3_aa: CASSLPGQVFF
d_call: TRBD1
v_call: TRBV6-6
clone_size: .
j_call: TRBJ1-1
cdr3_length: 11

cdr3_aa: CASSPGQGINQPQHF
d_call: .
v_call: TRBV18
clone_size: many
j_call: TRBJ1-5
cdr3_length: 15